Detailed here is one TCR beta chain. CDR1 is KGHDR and CDR2 is SFDVKD in the germline V gene. With V trimmed by 6 bases and J by 8 bases, 6 bases remained unmatched. The CDR3 is 14 residues long. This sample is drawn from a study of CD8+CD57+ T cells in acquired aplastic anemia. Study-level background: When averaged, DNA from sorted CD4+ and CD8+ cells came to approximately 3.2 ug.

Patients chosen for sequencing had shown CD8+CD57+ cell expansion by flow cytometry. Genomic DNA templated the TCR beta VDJ and CDR3 profiling. TCRdb reprocessed the reads via MiXCR and lists one record per CDR3 protein. The data show around 430,000 distinct CDR3 sequences, under 40% seen once. Sequencing was done on a sample of sorted CD4+, CD8+, or CD8+CD57+ T cells (not recorded which) from PBMCs. J is TRBJ1-2 and V is TRBV24-1, with 12 nucleotides matching TRBD1. The sequence was collected from a human donor with aplastic anemia. Here the CDR3 DNA reads TGTGCCACCAGTCACGGGACAGGGGGCCACGGCTACACCTTC. Its protein product is CATSHGTGGHGYTF.